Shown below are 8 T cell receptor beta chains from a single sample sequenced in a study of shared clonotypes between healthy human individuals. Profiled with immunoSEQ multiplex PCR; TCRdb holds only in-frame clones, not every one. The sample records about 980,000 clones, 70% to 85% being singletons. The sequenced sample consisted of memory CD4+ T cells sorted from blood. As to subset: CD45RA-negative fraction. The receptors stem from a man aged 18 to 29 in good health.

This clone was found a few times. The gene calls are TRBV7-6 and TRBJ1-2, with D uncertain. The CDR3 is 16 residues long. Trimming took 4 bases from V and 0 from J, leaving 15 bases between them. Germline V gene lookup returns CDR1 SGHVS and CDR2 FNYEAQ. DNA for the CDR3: TGTGCCAGCAGCTCGGAAGATAGAGGAGCTAACTATGGCTACACCTTC. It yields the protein CASSSEDRGANYGYTF. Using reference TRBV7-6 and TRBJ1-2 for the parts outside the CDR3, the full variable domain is GAGVSQSPRYKVTKRGQDVALRCDPISGHVSLYWYRQALGQGPEFLTYFNYEAQQDKSGLPNDRFSAERPEGSISTLTIQRTEQRDSAMYRCASSSEDRGANYGYTFGSGTRLTVV.

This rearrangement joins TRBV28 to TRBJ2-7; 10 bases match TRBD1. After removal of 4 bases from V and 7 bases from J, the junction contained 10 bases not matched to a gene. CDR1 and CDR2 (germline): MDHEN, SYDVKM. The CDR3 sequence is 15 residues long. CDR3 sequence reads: CASSSLGTGDREQYF. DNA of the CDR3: TGTGCCAGCAGTTCCCTCGGGACAGGGGACCGGGAGCAGTACTTC.

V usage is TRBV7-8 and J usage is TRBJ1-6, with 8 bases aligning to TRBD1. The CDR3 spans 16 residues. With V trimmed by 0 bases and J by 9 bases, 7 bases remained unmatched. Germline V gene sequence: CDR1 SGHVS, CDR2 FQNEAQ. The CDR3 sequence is CASSLAMTGAASPLHF. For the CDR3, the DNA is TGTGCCAGCAGCTTAGCGATGACAGGGGCAGCTTCACCCCTCCACTTT.

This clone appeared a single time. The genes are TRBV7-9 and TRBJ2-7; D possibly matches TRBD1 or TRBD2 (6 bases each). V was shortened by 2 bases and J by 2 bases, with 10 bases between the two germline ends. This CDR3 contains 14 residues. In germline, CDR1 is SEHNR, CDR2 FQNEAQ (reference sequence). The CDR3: CASSLSGATYEQYF. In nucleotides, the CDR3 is TGTGCCAGCAGCTTATCGGGGGCTACCTACGAGCAGTACTTC.

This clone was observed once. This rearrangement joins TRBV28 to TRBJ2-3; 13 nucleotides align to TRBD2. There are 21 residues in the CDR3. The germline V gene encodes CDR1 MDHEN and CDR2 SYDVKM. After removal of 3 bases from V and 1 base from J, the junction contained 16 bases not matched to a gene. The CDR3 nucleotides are TGTGCCAGCAGTTTCTTTCTCCGGAGGACTAGCGGGGGAACGCGCACAGATACGCAGTATTTT. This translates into CASSFFLRRTSGGTRTDTQYF.

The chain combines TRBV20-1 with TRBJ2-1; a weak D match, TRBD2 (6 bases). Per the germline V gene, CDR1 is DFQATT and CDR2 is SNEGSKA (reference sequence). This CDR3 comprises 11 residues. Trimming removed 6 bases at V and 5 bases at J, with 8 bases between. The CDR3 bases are TGCAGTGCGGGACTGAACAATGAGCAGTTCTTC. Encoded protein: CSAGLNNEQFF.

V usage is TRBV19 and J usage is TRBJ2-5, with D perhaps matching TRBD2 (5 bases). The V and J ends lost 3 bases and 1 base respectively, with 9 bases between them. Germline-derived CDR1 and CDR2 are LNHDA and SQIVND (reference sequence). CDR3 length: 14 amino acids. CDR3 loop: CASSITRGQETQYF. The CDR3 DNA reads TGTGCCAGTAGTATCACTAGAGGCCAAGAGACCCAGTACTTC.

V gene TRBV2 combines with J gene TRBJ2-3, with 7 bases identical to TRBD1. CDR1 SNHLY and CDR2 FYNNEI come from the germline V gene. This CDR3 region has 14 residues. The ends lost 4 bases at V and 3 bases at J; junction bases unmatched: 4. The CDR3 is CASSVTQGTDTQYF. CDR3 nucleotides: TGTGCCAGCAGTGTTACACAGGGGACAGATACGCAGTATTTT. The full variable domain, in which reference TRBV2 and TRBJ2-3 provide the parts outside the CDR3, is EPEVTQTPSHQVTQMGQEVILRCVPISNHLYFYWYRQILGQKVEFLVSFYNNEISEKSEIFDDQFSVERPDGSNFTLKIRSTKLEDSAMYFCASSVTQGTDTQYFGPGTRLTVL.